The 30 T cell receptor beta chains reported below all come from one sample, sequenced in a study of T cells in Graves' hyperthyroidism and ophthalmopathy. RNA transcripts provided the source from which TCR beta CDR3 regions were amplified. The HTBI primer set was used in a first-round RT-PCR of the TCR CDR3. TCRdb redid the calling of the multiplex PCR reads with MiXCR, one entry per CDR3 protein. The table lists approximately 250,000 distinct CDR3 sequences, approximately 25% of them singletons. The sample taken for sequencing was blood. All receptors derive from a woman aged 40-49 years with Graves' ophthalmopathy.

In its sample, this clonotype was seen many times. The CDR3 DNA follows: TGCAGCGTTGGAGGACACTGGGACGAGCAGTACTTC. Its translation is CSVGGHWDEQYF. This chain links TRBV29-1 with TRBJ2-7, with D possibly matching TRBD1 (5 bases). This CDR3 has 12 amino acids. In germline, CDR1 is SQVTM, CDR2 ANQGSEA. Trimming removed 4 bases at V and 5 bases at J, with 12 bases between.

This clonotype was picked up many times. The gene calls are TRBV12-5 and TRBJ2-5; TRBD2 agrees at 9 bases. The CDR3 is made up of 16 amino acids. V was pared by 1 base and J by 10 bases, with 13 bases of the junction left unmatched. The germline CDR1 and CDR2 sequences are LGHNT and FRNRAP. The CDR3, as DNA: TGTGCTAGTGGTTTGGCAGGCCCTAGCGGGGCACCTCGCCAGTACTTC. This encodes CASGLAGPSGAPRQYF. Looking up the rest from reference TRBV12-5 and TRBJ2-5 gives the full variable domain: DARVTQTPRHKVTEMGQEVTMRCQPILGHNTVFWYRQTMMQGLELLAYFRNRAPLDDSGMPKDRFSAEMPDATLATLKIQPSEPRDSAVYFCASGLAGPSGAPRQYFGPGTRLLVL.

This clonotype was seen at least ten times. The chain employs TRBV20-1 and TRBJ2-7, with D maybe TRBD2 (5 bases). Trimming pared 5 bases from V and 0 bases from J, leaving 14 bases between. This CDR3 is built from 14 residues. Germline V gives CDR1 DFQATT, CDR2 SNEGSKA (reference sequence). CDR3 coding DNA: TGCAGTGCTGAACCGACCGGGAACTCCTACGAGCAGTACTTC. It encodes CSAEPTGNSYEQYF.

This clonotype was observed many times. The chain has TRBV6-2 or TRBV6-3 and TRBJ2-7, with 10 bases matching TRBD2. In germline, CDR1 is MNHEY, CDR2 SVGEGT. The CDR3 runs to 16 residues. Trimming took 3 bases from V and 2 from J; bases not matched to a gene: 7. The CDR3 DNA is TGTGCCAGCAGTTATAAGGTTACTAGCGGGGCCTACGAGCAGTACTTC. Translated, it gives CASSYKVTSGAYEQYF.

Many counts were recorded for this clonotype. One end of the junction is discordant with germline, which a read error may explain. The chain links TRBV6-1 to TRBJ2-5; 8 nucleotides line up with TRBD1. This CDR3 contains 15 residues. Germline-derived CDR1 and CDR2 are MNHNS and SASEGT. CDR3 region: CASSAAGGPGETQCF. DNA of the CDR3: TGTGCCAGCAGTGCGGCAGGGGGCCCGGGAGAGACCCAGTGCTTC.

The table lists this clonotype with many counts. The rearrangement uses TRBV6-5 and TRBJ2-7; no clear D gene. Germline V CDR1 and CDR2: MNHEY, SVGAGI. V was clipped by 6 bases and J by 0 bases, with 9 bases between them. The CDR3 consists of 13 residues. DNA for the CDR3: TGTGCCAGCAGCCTGACAAGCTCCTACGAGCAGTACTTC. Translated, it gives CASSLTSSYEQYF.

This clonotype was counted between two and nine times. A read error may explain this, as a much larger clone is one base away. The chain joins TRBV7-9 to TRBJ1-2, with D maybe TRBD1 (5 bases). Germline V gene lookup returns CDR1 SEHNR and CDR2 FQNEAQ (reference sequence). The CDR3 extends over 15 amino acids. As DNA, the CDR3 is TGTGCCAGCAGCCCAACTGACAGTGGGGCGCCTGGCTACGCCTTC. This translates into CASSPTDSGAPGYAF.

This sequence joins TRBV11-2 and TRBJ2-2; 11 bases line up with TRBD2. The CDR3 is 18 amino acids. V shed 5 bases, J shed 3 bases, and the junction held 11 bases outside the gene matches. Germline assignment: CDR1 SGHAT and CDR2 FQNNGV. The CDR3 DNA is TGTGCCAGCAGCCCCGGACGACTAGCGGGACGAGACACCGGGGAGCTGTTTTTT. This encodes CASSPGRLAGRDTGELFF.

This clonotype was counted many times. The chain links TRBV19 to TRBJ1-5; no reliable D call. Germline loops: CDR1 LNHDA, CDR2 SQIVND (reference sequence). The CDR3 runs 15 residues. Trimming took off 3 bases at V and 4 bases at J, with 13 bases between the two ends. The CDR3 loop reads CASSISTYYNQPQHF. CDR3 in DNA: TGTGCCAGTAGTATCTCGACATACTATAATCAGCCCCAGCATTTT.

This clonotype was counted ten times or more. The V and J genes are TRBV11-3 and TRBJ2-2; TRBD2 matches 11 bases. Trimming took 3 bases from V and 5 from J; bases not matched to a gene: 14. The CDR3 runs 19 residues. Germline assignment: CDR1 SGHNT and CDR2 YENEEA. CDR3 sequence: CASSFSQGSGRARTGELFF. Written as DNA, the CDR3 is TGTGCCAGCAGCTTCTCGCAGGGTAGCGGGAGGGCCCGAACCGGGGAGCTGTTTTTT.

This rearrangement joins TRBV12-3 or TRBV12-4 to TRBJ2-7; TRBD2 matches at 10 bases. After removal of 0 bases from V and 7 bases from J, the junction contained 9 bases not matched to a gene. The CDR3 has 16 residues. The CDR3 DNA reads TGTGCCAGCAGTTTAGCGGTCCTAGCGGGAGTGGGGGAGCAGTACTTC. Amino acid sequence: CASSLAVLAGVGEQYF.

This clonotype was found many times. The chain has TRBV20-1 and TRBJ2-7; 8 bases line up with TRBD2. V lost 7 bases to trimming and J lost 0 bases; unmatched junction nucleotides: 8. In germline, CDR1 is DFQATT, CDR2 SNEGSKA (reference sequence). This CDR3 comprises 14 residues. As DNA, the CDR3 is TGCAGTGAGCTACTAGCGGAAAGCTCCTACGAGCAGTACTTC. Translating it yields CSELLAESSYEQYF.

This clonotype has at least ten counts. The CDR3 spells CASSSTGGGGTEAFF. The CDR3 DNA reads TGTGCCAGCAGCTCGACAGGGGGCGGAGGTACTGAAGCTTTCTTT. The chain uses TRBV7-3 and TRBJ1-1; TRBD1 matches at 10 bases. This CDR3 has 15 residues. V gave up 4 bases and J gave up 5 bases; unmatched junction bases: 7. Germline V CDR1 and CDR2: SGHTA, FQGTGA. The full variable domain, in which reference TRBV7-3 and TRBJ1-1 provide the parts outside the CDR3, is GAGVSQTPSNKVTEKGKYVELRCDPISGHTALYWYRQSLGQGPEFLIYFQGTGAADDSGLPNDRFFAVRPEGSVSTLKIQRTERGDSAVYLCASSSTGGGGTEAFFGQGTRLTVV.

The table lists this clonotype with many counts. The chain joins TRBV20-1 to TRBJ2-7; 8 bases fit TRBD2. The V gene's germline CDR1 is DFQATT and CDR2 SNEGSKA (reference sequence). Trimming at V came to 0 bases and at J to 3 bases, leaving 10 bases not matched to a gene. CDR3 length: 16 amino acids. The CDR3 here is CSARELAALLGYEQYF. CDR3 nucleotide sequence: TGCAGTGCTAGAGAACTAGCGGCCCTCTTAGGCTACGAGCAGTACTTC.

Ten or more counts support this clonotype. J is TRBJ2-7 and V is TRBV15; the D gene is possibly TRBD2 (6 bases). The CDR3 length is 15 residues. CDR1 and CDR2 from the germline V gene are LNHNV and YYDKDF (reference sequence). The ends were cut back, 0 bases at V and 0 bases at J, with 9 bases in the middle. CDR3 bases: TGTGCCACCAGCAGAGAGGACGGGAGCTCCTACGAGCAGTACTTC. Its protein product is CATSREDGSSYEQYF.

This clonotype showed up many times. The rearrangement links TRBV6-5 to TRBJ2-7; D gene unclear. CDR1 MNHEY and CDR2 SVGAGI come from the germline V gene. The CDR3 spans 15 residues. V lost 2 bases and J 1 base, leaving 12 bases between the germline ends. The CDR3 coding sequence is TGTGCCAGCAGTTACGATAGTATCAGGTCCTACGAGCAGTACTTC. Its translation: CASSYDSIRSYEQYF.

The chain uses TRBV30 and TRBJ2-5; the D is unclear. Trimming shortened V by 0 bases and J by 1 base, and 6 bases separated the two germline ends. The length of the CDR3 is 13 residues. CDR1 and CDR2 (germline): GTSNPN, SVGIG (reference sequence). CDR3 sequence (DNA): TGTGCCTGGAGTGTGGGATTCCAAGAGACCCAGTACTTC. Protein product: CAWSVGFQETQYF.

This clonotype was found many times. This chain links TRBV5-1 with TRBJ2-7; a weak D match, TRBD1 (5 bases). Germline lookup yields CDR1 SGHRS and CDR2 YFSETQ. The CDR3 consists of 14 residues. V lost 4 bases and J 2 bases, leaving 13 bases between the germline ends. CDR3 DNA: TGCGCCAGCAGCCCTGACAGTTTTACCTACGAGCAGTACTTC. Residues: CASSPDSFTYEQYF.

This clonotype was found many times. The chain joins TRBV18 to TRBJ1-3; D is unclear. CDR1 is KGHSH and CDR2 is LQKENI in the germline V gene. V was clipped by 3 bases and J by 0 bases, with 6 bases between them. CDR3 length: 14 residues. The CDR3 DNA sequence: TGTGCCAGCTCACCGTCCGACTCTGGAAACACCATATATTTT. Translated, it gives CASSPSDSGNTIYF.

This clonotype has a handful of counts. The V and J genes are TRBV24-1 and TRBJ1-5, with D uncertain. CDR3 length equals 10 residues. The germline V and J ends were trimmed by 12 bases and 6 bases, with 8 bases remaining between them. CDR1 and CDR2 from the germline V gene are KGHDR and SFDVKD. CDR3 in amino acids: CAPPSQPQHF. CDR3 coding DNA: TGTGCCCCCCCGAGTCAGCCCCAGCATTTT.

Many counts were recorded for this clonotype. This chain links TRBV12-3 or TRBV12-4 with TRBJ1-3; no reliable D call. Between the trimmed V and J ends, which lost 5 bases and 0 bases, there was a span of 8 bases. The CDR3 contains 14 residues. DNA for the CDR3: TGTGCCAGCAGTGCAGGATTCTCTGGAAACACCATATATTTT. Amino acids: CASSAGFSGNTIYF.

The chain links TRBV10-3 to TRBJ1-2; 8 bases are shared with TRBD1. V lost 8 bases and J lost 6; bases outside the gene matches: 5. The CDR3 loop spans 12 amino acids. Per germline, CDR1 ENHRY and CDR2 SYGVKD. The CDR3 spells CAIWTGKDGYTF. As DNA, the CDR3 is TGTGCCATCTGGACAGGGAAAGATGGCTACACCTTC.

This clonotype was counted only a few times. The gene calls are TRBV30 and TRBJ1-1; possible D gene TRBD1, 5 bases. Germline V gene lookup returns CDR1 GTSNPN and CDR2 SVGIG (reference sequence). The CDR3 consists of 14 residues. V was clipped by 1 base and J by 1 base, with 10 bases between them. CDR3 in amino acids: CAWSAYTGNTEAFF. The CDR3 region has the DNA TGTGCCTGGAGTGCATATACAGGGAACACTGAAGCTTTCTTT.

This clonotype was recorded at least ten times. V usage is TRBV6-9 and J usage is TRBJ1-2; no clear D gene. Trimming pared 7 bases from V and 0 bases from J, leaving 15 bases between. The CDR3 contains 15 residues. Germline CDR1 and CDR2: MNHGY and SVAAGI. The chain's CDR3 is CASTPIKLPNYGYTF. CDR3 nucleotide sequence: TGTGCCAGCACTCCTATCAAGCTGCCTAACTATGGCTACACCTTC.

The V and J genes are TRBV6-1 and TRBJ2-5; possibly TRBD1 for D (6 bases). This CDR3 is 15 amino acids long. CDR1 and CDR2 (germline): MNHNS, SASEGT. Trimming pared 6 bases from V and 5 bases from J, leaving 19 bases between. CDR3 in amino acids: CASSQGTIGAETQYF. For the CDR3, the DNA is TGTGCCAGCAGCCAAGGGACAATCGGGGCGGAGACCCAGTACTTC.

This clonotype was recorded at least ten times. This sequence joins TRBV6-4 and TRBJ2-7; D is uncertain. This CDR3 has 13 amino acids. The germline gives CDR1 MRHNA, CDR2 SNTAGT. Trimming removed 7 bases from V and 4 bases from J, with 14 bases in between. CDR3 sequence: CASIGIGLYEQYF. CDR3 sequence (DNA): TGTGCCAGCATTGGCATTGGCCTTTACGAGCAGTACTTC.

CDR3 sequence: CASSQSAGNIQPQHF. The CDR3 DNA follows: TGTGCCAGCAGCCAAAGTGCAGGGAATATTCAGCCCCAGCATTTT. This sequence joins TRBV4-2 and TRBJ1-5, with a weak D call TRBD1 (5 bases). The germline V gene has CDR1 LGHNA and CDR2 YNFKEQ. This CDR3 has 15 residues. Between the trimmed V and J ends, which lost 2 bases and 6 bases, there was a span of 14 bases.

As DNA, the CDR3 is TGTGCCAGCAGTGCCAAAACTCAAATTCAGCCCCAGCATTTT. It encodes CASSAKTQIQPQHF. This chain links TRBV28 with TRBJ1-5; D remains ambiguous. The CDR3 is 14 residues long. V was shortened by 5 bases and J by 6 bases, with 14 bases between the two germline ends. CDR1 MDHEN and CDR2 SYDVKM come from the germline V gene.

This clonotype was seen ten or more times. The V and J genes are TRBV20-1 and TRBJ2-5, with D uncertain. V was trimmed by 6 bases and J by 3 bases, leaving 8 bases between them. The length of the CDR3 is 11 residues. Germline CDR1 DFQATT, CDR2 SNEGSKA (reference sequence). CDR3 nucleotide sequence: TGCAGTGCCACCTACGAAGAGACCCAGTACTTC. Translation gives CSATYEETQYF.

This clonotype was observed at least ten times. The chain's CDR3 is CASSLLGHQETQYF. CDR3 bases: TGTGCCAGCAGCTTATTGGGGCACCAAGAGACCCAGTACTTC. The V gene is TRBV7-9, the J gene TRBJ2-5; possible D gene TRBD1, 5 bases. The ends were cut back, 2 bases at V and 0 bases at J, with 7 bases in the middle. CDR3 length: 14 amino acids. Looked up from germline, CDR1 is SEHNR and CDR2 is FQNEAQ (reference sequence). The full variable domain, in which reference TRBV7-9 and TRBJ2-5 provide the parts outside the CDR3, is DTGVSQNPRHKITKRGQNVTFRCDPISEHNRLYWYRQTLGQGPEFLTYFQNEAQLEKSRLLSDRFSAERPKGSFSTLEIQRTEQGDSAMYLCASSLLGHQETQYFGPGTRLLVL.